The T cell receptor (beta chain) under discussion was sequenced for a study of CD8 T cells in ankylosing spondylitis. Study-level findings and limits: Clones tied to disease were said to be significantly enriched in matched ankylosing spondylitis synovial fluid. Some motif variants had been reported before (in reactive arthritis synovial fluid and blood). Blood from ankylosing spondylitis patients appeared to carry a characteristic roughly eight-variant TCR beta motif. Peripheral blood samples showed relatively rare disease-linked clones, and these clones were CD8+.

This clonotype was observed at least ten times. Its antigen is unidentified. Germline V CDR1 and CDR2: MDHEN, SYDVKM. The CDR3 is 15 amino acids. V trimming: 6 bases; J trimming: 4 bases; junction bases outside the gene matches: 6. From the 5' RACE reads, TCRdb called clonotypes with MiXCR, one entry per CDR3 protein. The table has about 240,000 distinct CDR3 sequences, approximately 8.4% seen once; the top ten hold 4.8%. The sequenced material came from blood, either unsorted or a sorted T cell fraction (not recorded which). The chain has TRBV28 and TRBJ2-3; 11 nucleotides align to TRBD1. The clonotype comes from a female donor with ankylosing spondylitis or in good health (not recorded which). The CDR3 loop reads CASRTGTGGSDTQYF. The CDR3 region has the DNA TGTGCCAGCAGAACCGGGACAGGGGGGTCAGATACGCAGTATTTT.